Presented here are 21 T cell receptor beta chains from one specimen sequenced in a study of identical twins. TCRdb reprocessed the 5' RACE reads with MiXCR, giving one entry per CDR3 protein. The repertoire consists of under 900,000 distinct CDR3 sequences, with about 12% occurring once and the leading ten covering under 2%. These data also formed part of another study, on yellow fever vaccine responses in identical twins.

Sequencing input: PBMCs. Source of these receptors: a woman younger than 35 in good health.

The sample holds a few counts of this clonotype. CDR3 sequence: CASSPGLVNYNEQFF. In DNA, the CDR3 is TGTGCCAGCAGTCCGGGACTAGTCAACTACAATGAGCAGTTCTTC. The gene calls are TRBV9 and TRBJ2-1; 8 bases map to TRBD2. J gave up 3 bases and V 5 bases, and 7 bases lay outside the gene matches. The CDR3 sequence is 15 residues long. Germline CDR1 and CDR2: SGDLS and YYNGEE.

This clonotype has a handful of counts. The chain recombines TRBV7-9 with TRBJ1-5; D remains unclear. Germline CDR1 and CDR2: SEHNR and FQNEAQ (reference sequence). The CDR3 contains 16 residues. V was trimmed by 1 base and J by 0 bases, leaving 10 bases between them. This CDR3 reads CASSLGQPTSNQPQHF. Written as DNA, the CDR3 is TGTGCCAGCAGCTTAGGGCAGCCAACTAGCAATCAGCCCCAGCATTTT.

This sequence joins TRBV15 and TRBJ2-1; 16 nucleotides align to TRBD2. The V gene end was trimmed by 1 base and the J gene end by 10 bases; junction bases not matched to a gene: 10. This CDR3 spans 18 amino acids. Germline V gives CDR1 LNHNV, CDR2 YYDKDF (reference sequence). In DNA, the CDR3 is TGTGCCACCAGCAGAGGGTTTTCGGGGACTAGCGGGAGGGTAGAGCAGTTCTTC. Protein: CATSRGFSGTSGRVEQFF.

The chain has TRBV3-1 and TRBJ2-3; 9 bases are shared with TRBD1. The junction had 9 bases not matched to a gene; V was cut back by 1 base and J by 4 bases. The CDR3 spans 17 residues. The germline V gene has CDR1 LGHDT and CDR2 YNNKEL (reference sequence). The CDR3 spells CASSQVGTGLMADTQYF. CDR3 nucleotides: TGTGCCAGCAGCCAAGTTGGGACAGGGTTAATGGCAGATACGCAGTATTTT.

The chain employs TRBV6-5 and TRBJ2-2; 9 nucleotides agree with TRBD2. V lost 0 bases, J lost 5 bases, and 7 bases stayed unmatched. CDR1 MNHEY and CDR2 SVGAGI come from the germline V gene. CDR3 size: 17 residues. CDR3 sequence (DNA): TGTGCCAGCAGTTACTCGAGCGGGGGGCTAAGTACCGGGGAGCTGTTTTTT. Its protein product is CASSYSSGGLSTGELFF.

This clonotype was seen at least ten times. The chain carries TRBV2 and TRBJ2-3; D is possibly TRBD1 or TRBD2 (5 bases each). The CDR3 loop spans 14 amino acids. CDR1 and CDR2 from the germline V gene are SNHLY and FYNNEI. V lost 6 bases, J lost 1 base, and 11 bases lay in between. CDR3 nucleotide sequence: TGTGCCAGCAGATCGGGACGAGGCACAGATACGCAGTATTTT. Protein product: CASRSGRGTDTQYF.

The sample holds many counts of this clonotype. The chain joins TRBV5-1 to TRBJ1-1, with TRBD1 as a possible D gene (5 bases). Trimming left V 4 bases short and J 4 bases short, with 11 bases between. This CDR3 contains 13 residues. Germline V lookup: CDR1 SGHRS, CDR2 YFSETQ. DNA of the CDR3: TGCGCCAGCAGCCCCGGGGGGAGCACTGAAGCTTTCTTT. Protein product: CASSPGGSTEAFF. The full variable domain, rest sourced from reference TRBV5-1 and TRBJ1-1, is KAGVTQTPRYLIKTRGQQVTLSCSPISGHRSVSWYQQTPGQGLQFLFEYFSETQRNKGNFPGRFSGRQFSNSRSEMNVSTLELGDSALYLCASSPGGSTEAFFGQGTRLTVV.

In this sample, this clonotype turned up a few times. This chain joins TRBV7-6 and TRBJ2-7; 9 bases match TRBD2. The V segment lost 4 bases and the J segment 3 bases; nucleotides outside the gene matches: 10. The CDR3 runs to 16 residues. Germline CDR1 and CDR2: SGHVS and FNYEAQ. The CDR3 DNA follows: TGTGCCAGCAGCTCCCACGGGGGACTAGCTGTCTACGAGCAGTACTTC. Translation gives CASSSHGGLAVYEQYF. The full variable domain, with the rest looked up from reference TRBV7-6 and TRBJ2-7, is GAGVSQSPRYKVTKRGQDVALRCDPISGHVSLYWYRQALGQGPEFLTYFNYEAQQDKSGLPNDRFSAERPEGSISTLTIQRTEQRDSAMYRCASSSHGGLAVYEQYFGPGTRLTVT.

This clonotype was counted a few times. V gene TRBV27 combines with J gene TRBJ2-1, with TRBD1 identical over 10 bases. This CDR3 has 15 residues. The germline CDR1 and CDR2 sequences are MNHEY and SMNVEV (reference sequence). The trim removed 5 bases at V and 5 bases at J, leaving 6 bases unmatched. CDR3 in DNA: TGTGCCAGCAGTCCCGGGACAGGGGCTCACAATGAGCAGTTCTTC. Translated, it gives CASSPGTGAHNEQFF.

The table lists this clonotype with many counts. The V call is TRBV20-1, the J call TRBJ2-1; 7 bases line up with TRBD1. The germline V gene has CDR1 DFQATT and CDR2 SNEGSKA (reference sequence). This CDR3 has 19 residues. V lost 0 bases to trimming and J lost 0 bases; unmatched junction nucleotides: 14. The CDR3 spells CSARDPIHLQGISYNEQFF. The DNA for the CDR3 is TGCAGTGCTAGAGATCCCATTCATCTACAGGGGATCTCCTACAATGAGCAGTTCTTC.

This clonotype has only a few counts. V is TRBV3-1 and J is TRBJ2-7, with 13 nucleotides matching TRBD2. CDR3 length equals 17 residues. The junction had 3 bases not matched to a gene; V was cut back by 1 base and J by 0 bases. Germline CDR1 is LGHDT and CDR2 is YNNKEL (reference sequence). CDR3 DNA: TGTGCCAGCAGCCAAGGGACTAGCGGGAGTGTCTCCTACGAGCAGTACTTC. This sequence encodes CASSQGTSGSVSYEQYF.

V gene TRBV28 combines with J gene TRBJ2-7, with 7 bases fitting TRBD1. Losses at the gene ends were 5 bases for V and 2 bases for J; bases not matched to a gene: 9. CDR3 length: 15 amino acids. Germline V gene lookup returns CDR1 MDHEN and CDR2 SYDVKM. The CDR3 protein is CASSPQGDRAYEQYF. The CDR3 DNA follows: TGTGCCAGCAGTCCCCAAGGAGACAGGGCCTACGAGCAGTACTTC.

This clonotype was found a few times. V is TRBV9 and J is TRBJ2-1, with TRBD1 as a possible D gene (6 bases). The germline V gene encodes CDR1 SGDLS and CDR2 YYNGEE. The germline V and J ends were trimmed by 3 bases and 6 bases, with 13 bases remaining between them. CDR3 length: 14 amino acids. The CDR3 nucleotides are TGTGCCAGCAGCGGTTTCTCAGGGGCCAATGAGCAGTTCTTC. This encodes CASSGFSGANEQFF.

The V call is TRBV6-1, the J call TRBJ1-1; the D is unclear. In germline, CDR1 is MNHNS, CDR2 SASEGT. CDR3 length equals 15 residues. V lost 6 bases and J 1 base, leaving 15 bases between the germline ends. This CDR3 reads CASRAEVRWNTEAFF. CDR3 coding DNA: TGTGCCAGCAGAGCGGAGGTCAGGTGGAACACTGAAGCTTTCTTT.

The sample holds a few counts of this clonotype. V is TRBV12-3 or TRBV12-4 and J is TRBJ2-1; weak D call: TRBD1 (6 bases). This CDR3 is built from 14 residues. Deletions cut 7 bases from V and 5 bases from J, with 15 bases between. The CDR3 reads CASTQGRGDNEQFF. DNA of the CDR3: TGTGCCAGCACCCAGGGCAGGGGCGACAATGAGCAGTTCTTC.

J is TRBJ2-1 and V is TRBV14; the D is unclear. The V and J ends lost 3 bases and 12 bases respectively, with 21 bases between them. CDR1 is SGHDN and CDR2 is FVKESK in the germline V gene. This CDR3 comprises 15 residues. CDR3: CASSQTYSPHYMQFF. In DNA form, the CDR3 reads TGTGCCAGCAGCCAGACCTATTCGCCCCACTACATGCAGTTCTTC. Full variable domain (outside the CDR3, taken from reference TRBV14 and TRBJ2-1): EAGVTQFPSHSVIEKGQTVTLRCDPISGHDNLYWYRRVMGKEIKFLLHFVKESKQDESGMPNNRFLAERTGGTYSTLKVQPAELEDSGVYFCASSQTYSPHYMQFFGPGTRLTVL.

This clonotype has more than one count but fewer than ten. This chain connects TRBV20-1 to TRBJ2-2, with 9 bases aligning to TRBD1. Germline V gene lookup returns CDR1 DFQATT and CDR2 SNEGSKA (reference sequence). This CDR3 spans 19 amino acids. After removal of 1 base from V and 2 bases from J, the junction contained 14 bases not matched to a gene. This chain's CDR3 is CSARAFFDRGSHNTGELFF. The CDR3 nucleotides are TGCAGTGCTAGAGCTTTCTTTGACAGGGGGAGCCATAACACCGGGGAGCTGTTTTTT.

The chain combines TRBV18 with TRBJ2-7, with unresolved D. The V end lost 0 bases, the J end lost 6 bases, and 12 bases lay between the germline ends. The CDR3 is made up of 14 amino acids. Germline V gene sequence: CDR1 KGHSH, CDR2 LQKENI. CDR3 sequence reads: CASSPPKPSSEQYF. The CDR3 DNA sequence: TGTGCCAGCTCACCACCGAAACCATCTTCCGAGCAGTACTTC.

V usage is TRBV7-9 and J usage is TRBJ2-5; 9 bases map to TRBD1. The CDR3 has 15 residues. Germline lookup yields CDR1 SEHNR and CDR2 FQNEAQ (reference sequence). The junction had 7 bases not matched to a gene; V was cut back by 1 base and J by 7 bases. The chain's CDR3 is CASSLEPGQGRTQYF. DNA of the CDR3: TGTGCCAGCAGCTTAGAACCGGGACAGGGACGGACCCAGTACTTC.

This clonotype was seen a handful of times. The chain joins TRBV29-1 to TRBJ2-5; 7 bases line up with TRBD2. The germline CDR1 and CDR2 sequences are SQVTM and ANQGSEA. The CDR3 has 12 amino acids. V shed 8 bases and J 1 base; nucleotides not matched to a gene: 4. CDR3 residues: CSTVAGQETQYF. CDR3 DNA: TGCAGCACCGTAGCGGGCCAAGAGACCCAGTACTTC. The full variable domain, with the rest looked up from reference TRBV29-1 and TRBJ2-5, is SAVISQKPSRDICQRGTSLTIQCQVDSQVTMMFWYRQQPGQSLTLIATANQGSEATYESGFVIDKFPISRPNLTFSTLTVSNMSPEDSSIYLCSTVAGQETQYFGPGTRLLVL.

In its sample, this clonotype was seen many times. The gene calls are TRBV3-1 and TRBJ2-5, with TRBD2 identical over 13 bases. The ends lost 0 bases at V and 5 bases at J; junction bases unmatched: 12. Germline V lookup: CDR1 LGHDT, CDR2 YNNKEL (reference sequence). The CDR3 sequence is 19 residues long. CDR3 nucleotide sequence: TGTGCCAGCAGCCAAGATCTGGTGGGACTAGCGGGAATTACGGAGACCCAGTACTTC. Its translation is CASSQDLVGLAGITETQYF.